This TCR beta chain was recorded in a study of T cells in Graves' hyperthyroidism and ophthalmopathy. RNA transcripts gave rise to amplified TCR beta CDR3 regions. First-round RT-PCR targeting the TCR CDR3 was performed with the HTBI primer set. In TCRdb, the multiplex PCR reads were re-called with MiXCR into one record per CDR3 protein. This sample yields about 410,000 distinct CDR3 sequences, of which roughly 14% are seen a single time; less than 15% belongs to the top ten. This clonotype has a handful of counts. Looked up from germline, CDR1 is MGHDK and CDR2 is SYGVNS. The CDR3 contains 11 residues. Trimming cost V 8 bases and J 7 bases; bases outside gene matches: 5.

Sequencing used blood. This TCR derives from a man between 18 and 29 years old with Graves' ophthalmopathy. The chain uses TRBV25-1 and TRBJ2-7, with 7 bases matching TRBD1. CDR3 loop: CASLQGLEQYF. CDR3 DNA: TGTGCCAGCCTACAGGGGTTGGAGCAGTACTTC.